A single TCR beta chain is shown here with its context. The sample originates from a study of T cell repertoires in cytomegalovirus infection. At the level of the study: In public TCR beta signatures, there were indications of both CMV infection and matching HLA type.

CDR3 size: 13 residues. Trimming removed 6 bases from V and 10 bases from J, with 16 bases in between. From germline, CDR1 is MNHEY and CDR2 SVGAGI. Via MiXCR, TCRdb re-called the reads, giving one row per CDR3 protein. The repertoire has 680,000 or so distinct CDR3 sequences, approximately 34% of them found once; the top ten carry 2.5% to 3.5%. The receptor was isolated from a human donor in good health (CMV status not recorded). Some clones in this sample may be carry-over from other donors' samples. The gene calls are TRBV6-5 and TRBJ1-5; D gene unclear. The material sequenced was PBMCs. The CDR3: CASRTTEASPQHF. DNA for the CDR3: TGTGCCAGCAGAACCACCGAGGCCAGCCCCCAGCATTTT.